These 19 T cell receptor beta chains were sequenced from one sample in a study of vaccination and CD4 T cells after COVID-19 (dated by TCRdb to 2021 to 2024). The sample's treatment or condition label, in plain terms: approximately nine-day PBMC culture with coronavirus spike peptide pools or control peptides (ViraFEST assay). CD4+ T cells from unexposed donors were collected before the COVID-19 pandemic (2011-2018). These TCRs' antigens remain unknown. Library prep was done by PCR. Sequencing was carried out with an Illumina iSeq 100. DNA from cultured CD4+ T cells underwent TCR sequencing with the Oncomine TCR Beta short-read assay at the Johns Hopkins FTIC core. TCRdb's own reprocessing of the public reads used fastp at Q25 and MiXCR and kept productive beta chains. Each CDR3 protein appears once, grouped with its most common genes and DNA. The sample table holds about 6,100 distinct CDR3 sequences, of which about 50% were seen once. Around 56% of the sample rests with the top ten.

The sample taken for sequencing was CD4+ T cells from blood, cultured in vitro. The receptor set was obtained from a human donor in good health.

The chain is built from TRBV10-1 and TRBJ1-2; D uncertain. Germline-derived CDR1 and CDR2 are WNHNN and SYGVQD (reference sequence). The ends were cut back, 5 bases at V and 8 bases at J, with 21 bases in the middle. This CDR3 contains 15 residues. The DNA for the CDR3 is TGCGCCAGCAGTACCTGGACGGATTCACGCCTCGGCTACACCTTC. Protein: CASSTWTDSRLGYTF.

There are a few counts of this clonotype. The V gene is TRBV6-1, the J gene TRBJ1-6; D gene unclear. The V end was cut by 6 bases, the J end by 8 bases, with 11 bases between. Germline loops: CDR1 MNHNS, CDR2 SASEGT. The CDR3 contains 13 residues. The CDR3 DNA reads TGTGCCAGCAGCGATGTATTGCATTCACCCCTCCACTTT. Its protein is CASSDVLHSPLHF.

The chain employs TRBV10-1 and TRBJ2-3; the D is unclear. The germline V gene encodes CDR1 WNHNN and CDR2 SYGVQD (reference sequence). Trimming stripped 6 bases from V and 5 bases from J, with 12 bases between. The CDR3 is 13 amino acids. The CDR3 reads CASSGVFGDTQYF. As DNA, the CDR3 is TGCGCCAGCAGCGGAGTATTCGGAGATACGCAGTATTTT.

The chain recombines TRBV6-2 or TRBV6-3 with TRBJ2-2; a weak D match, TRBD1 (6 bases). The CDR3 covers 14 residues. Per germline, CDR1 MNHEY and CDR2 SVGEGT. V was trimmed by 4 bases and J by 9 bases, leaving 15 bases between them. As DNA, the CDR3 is TGTGCCAGCAGTTTTCCGGGACACCTCCGGGAGCTGTTTTTT. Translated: CASSFPGHLRELFF.

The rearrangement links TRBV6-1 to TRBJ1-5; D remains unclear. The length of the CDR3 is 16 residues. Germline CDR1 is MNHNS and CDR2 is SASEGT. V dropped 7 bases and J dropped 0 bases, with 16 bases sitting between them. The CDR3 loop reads CASISKTAYSNQPQHF. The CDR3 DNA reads TGTGCCAGCATTTCTAAGACTGCCTATAGCAATCAGCCCCAGCATTTT.

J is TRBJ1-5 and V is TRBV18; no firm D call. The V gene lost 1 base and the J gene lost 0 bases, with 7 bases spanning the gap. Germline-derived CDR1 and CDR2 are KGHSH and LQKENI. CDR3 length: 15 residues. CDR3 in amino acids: CASSPLGYSNQPQHF. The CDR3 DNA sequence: TGTGCCAGCTCACCACTAGGTTATAGCAATCAGCCCCAGCATTTT.

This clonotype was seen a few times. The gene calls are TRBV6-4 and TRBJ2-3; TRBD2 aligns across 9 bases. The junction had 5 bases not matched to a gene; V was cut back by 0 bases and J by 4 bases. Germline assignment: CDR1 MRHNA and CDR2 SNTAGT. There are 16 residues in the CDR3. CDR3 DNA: TGTGCCAGCAGTGACTCCCCTAGCGGGGCCCCAGATACGCAGTATTTT. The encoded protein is CASSDSPSGAPDTQYF.

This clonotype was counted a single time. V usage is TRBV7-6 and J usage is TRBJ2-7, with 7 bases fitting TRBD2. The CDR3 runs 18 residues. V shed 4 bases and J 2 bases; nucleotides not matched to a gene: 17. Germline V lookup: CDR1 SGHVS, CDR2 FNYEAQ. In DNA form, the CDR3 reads TGTGCCAGCAGCTACGGACCTCCCGGGACTACTACAACCTACGAGCAGTACTTC. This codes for CASSYGPPGTTTTYEQYF. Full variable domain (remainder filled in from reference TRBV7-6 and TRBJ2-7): GAGVSQSPRYKVTKRGQDVALRCDPISGHVSLYWYRQALGQGPEFLTYFNYEAQQDKSGLPNDRFSAERPEGSISTLTIQRTEQRDSAMYRCASSYGPPGTTTTYEQYFGPGTRLTVT.

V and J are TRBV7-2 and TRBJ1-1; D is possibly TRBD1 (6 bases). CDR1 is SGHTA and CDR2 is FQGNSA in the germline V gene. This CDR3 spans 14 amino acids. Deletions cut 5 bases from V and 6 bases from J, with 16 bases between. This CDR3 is CASSQKMEGAEAFF. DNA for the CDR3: TGTGCCAGCAGCCAAAAGATGGAGGGGGCTGAAGCTTTCTTT.

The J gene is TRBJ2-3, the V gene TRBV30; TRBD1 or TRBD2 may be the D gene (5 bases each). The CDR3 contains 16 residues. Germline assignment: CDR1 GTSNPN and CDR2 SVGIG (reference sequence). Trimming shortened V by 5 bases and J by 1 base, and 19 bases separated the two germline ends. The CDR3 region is CAWDGARLGGTDTQYF. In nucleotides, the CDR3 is TGTGCCTGGGATGGTGCCCGGCTGGGGGGCACAGATACGCAGTATTTT.

The CDR3 DNA follows: TGTGCCAGCAGCTTAGACGAGTTGCGGGACAGGGGGCAGGGTAACTATGGCTACACCTTC. It codes for CASSLDELRDRGQGNYGYTF. V is TRBV7-9 and J is TRBJ1-2; TRBD1 matches 12 bases. J lost 1 base, V lost 1 base, and 13 bases had no gene match. Germline V gene sequence: CDR1 SEHNR, CDR2 FQNEAQ (reference sequence). There are 20 residues in the CDR3.

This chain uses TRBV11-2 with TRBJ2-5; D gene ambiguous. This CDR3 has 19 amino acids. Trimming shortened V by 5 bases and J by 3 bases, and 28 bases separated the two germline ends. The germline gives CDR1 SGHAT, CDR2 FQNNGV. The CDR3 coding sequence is TGTGCCAGCAGCCGACGGCAGATCCGTACGATTCGCGAAAAAGAGACCCAGTACTTC. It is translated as CASSRRQIRTIREKETQYF. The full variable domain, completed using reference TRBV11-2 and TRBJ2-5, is EAGVAQSPRYKIIEKRQSVAFWCNPISGHATLYWYQQILGQGPKLLIQFQNNGVVDDSQLPKDRFSAERLKGVDSTLKIQPAKLEDSAVYLCASSRRQIRTIREKETQYFGPGTRLLVL.

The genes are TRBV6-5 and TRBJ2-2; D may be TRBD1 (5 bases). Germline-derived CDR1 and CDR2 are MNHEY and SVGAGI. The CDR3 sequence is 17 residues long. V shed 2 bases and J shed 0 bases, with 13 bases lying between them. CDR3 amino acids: CASSYHWGLPNTGELFF. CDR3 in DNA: TGTGCCAGCAGTTACCACTGGGGCCTCCCGAACACCGGGGAGCTGTTTTTT.

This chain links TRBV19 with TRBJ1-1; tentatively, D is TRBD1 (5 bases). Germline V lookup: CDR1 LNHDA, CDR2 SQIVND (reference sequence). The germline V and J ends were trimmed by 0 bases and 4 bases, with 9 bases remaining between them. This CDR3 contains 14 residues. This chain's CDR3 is CASSIDRVATEAFF. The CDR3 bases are TGTGCCAGTAGTATAGACAGGGTTGCCACTGAAGCTTTCTTT.

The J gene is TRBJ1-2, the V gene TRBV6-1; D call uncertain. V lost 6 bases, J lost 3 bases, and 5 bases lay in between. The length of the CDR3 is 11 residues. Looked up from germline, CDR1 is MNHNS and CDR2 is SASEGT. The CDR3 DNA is TGTGCCAGCAGCCCAGACTATGGCTACACCTTC. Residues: CASSPDYGYTF.

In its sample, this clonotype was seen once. The CDR3, as DNA: TGTGCCTGGAGTGTAAAGGACAGGGTGAATTCACCCCTCCACTTT. Translation gives CAWSVKDRVNSPLHF. The chain links TRBV30 to TRBJ1-6, with 8 bases lining up with TRBD1. With V trimmed by 0 bases and J by 7 bases, 5 bases remained unmatched. This CDR3 spans 15 amino acids. Germline V CDR1 and CDR2: GTSNPN, SVGIG (reference sequence).

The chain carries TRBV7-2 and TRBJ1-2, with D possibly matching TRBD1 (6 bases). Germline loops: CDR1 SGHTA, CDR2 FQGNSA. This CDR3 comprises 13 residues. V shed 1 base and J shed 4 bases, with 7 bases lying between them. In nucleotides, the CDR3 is TGTGCCAGCAGCTTAGGGGGGCCCTATGGCTACACCTTC. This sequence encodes CASSLGGPYGYTF. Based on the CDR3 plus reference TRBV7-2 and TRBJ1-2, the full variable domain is GAGVSQSPSNKVTEKGKDVELRCDPISGHTALYWYRQSLGQGLEFLIYFQGNSAPDKSGLPSDRFSAERTGGSVSTLTIQRTQQEDSAVYLCASSLGGPYGYTFGSGTRLTVV.

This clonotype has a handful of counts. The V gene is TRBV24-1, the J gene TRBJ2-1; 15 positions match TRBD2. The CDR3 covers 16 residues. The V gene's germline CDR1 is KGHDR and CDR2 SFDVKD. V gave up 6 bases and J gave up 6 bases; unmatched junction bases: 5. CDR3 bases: TGTGCCACCAGTCGTGGGACTAGCGGGAGGCTCAATGAGCAGTTCTTC. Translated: CATSRGTSGRLNEQFF.

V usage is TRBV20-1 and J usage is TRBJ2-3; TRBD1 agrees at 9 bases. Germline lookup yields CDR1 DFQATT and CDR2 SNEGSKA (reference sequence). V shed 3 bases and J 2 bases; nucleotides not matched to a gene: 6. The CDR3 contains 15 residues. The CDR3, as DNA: TGCAGTGCTAGCGCCGGGACAGGGAACACAGATACGCAGTATTTT. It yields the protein CSASAGTGNTDTQYF.